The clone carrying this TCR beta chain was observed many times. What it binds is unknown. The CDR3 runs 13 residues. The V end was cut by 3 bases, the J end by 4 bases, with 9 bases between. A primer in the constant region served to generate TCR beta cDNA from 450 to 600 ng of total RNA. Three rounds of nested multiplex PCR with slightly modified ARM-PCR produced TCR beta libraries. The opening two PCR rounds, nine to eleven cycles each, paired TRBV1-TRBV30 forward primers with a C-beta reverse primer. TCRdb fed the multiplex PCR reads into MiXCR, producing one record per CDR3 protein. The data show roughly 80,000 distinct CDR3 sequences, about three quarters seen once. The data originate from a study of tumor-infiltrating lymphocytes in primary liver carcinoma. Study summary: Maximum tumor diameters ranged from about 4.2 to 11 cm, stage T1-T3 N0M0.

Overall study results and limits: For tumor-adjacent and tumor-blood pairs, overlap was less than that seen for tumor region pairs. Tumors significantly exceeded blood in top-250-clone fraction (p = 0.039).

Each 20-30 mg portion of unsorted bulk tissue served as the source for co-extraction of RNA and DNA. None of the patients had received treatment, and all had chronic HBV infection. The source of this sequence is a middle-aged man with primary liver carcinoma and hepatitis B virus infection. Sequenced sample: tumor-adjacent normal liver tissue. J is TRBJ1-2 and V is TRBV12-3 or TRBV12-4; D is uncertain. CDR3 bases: TGTGCCAGCAGTTTCGCTGGCGGCTATGGCTACACCTTC. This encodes CASSFAGGYGYTF.